This passage covers 29 T cell receptor beta chains from one sample sequenced in a study of cytomegalovirus exposure and HLA in healthy donors. Primers for the PCR totalled 60 Vbeta and 13 Jbeta. Clones were read by immunoSEQ multiplex PCR, and TCRdb kept only the in-frame ones, dropping some. The data contain tens of thousands of clones, roughly 85% of them singletons. The source material was PBMCs. The receptor source for this set is a woman aged 18-29 years in good health and CMV-seronegative.

In this sample, this clone turned up once. The CDR3 is CASSYSSIYSEQYF. The DNA of the CDR3 is TGTGCCAGCAGTTACTCTTCCATCTACAGCGAGCAGTACTTC. This sequence joins TRBV6-5 and TRBJ2-7; no clear D gene. In germline, CDR1 is MNHEY, CDR2 SVGAGI. V gave up 0 bases and J gave up 6 bases, with 12 bases separating them. CDR3 length: 14 residues.

The rearrangement links TRBV30 to TRBJ1-5; D is ambiguous. V shed 4 bases and J shed 0 bases, with 7 bases lying between them. CDR1 and CDR2 from the germline V gene are GTSNPN and SVGIG (reference sequence). The CDR3 is 13 residues long. This chain's CDR3 is CAWNPNSNQPQHF. The CDR3, as DNA: TGTGCCTGGAATCCTAATAGCAATCAGCCCCAGCATTTT.

As to this clone: The sample has other DNA sequences that encode this CDR3 too. The V call is TRBV9, the J call TRBJ1-3; D unclear. V lost 8 bases to trimming and J lost 0 bases, with 12 bases between them. The CDR3 length is 14 residues. CDR1 is SGDLS and CDR2 is YYNGEE in the germline V gene. CDR3 residues: CASSGASSGNTIYF. The CDR3 DNA sequence: TGTGCCAGTAGTGGAGCCTCCTCTGGAAACACCATATATTTT.

The gene calls are TRBV6-1 and TRBJ2-3, with D perhaps TRBD2 (5 bases). The CDR3 runs to 15 residues. Germline V gives CDR1 MNHNS, CDR2 SASEGT. V lost 2 bases and J lost 4, with 13 bases in between. CDR3 DNA: TGTGCCAGCAGTGAAAGACTATTAGTCGCAGATACGCAGTATTTT. Residues: CASSERLLVADTQYF.

This chain joins TRBV6-5 and TRBJ2-1; TRBD2 is a possible D gene (6 bases). V was shortened by 10 bases and J by 4 bases, with 20 bases between the two germline ends. CDR1 is MNHEY, CDR2 SVGAGI, per germline. There are 15 residues in the CDR3. In DNA, the CDR3 is TGTGCCACCGGGGCCGGGACTCACACGTACAATGAGCAGTTCTTC. Its translation is CATGAGTHTYNEQFF.

The CDR3 region is CASKGDLVANTEAFF. The CDR3 bases are TGTGCCAGCAAGGGAGATTTAGTTGCGAACACTGAAGCTTTCTTT. This rearrangement joins TRBV28 to TRBJ1-1; D is undetermined. The V gene's germline CDR1 is MDHEN and CDR2 SYDVKM. The CDR3 length is 15 residues. V lost 7 bases and J 1 base, leaving 16 bases between the germline ends.

The rearrangement uses TRBV5-1 and TRBJ2-2; 8 nucleotides agree with TRBD1. CDR3 length: 15 residues. Germline CDR1 and CDR2: SGHRS and YFSETQ. The trim removed 0 bases at V and 6 bases at J, leaving 4 bases unmatched. CDR3 in DNA: TGCGCCAGCAGCTTGGGGCAGGGGGCGGCCGGGGAGCTGTTTTTT. Translating gives CASSLGQGAAGELFF.

A note on this clone: In the same sample, other DNA sequences code for this CDR3. The V and J genes are TRBV11-2 and TRBJ1-1; D remains unclear. CDR3 size: 13 residues. Germline-derived CDR1 and CDR2 are SGHAT and FQNNGV. V gave up 0 bases and J gave up 7 bases, with 9 bases separating them. The CDR3 DNA reads TGTGCCAGCAGCTTAGAGGGGAGAGTTGAAGCTTTCTTT. Protein: CASSLEGRVEAFF. Complete variable domain (other parts from reference TRBV11-2 and TRBJ1-1): EAGVAQSPRYKIIEKRQSVAFWCNPISGHATLYWYQQILGQGPKLLIQFQNNGVVDDSQLPKDRFSAERLKGVDSTLKIQPAKLEDSAVYLCASSLEGRVEAFFGQGTRLTVV.

CDR3 DNA sequence: TGTGCCTGGATATACGGCGGTGGGGGCTACACCTTC. Amino acid sequence: CAWIYGGGGYTF. The genes are TRBV30 and TRBJ1-2; D call uncertain. V was shortened by 4 bases and J by 8 bases, with 14 bases between the two germline ends. Per the germline V gene, CDR1 is GTSNPN and CDR2 is SVGIG (reference sequence). The CDR3 extends over 12 amino acids.

This clone was counted once. V usage is TRBV30 and J usage is TRBJ2-1; the D gene is possibly TRBD1 (6 bases). The V end was cut by 2 bases, the J end by 6 bases, with 8 bases between. The CDR3 sequence is 12 residues long. CDR1 and CDR2 from the germline V gene are GTSNPN and SVGIG (reference sequence). The CDR3 region is CAWSLGGNEQFF. CDR3 nucleotide sequence: TGTGCCTGGAGTTTAGGGGGCAATGAGCAGTTCTTC.

This clone was observed a single time. The chain carries TRBV30 and TRBJ1-2; 7 bases are a match to TRBD1. J was trimmed by 5 bases and V by 5 bases; bases with no gene match: 5. This CDR3 region has 12 residues. Germline values: CDR1 GTSNPN, CDR2 SVGIG (reference sequence). CDR3 protein: CAWDRESYGYTF. The CDR3 nucleotides are TGTGCCTGGGACAGGGAGTCGTATGGCTACACCTTC.

The rearrangement joins TRBV7-9 to TRBJ1-1; possibly TRBD1 for D (6 bases). The CDR3 sequence is 18 residues long. Trimming took 3 bases from V and 1 from J, leaving 21 bases between them. Germline loops: CDR1 SEHNR, CDR2 FQNEAQ (reference sequence). The CDR3 loop is CASSFLGRGLKGNTEAFF. The CDR3 region has the DNA TGTGCCAGCAGCTTTCTTGGCAGGGGCCTAAAGGGGAACACTGAAGCTTTCTTT.

The chain has TRBV7-9 and TRBJ1-6; D remains ambiguous. Trimming left V 1 base short and J 0 bases short, with 7 bases between. Germline V gives CDR1 SEHNR, CDR2 FQNEAQ (reference sequence). There are 16 residues in the CDR3. The CDR3 region is CASSLVPSSYNSPLHF. CDR3 DNA: TGTGCCAGCAGCTTAGTTCCGAGCTCCTATAATTCACCCCTCCACTTT. Using reference TRBV7-9 and TRBJ1-6 for the parts outside the CDR3, the full variable domain is DTGVSQNPRHKITKRGQNVTFRCDPISEHNRLYWYRQTLGQGPEFLTYFQNEAQLEKSRLLSDRFSAERPKGSFSTLEIQRTEQGDSAMYLCASSLVPSSYNSPLHFGNGTRLTVT.

In regard to this clone: One end of the junction is discordant with germline, which a read error may explain. The chain joins TRBV18 to TRBJ2-1; D could derive from TRBD1 or TRBD2 (7 bases each). This CDR3 is built from 16 residues. Germline V gene data show CDR1 as KGHSH and CDR2 as LQKENI. The CDR3 DNA is TGTGCCAGCTTACCAGGGGGGGGAGCACACTACAATGAGCAGTTCTTC. It encodes CASLPGGGAHYNEQFF.

Comment on this clone: The junction shows a germline mismatch at one end, possibly a read error. J is TRBJ2-4 and V is TRBV4-2, with TRBD2 matching over 16 bases. The germline CDR1 and CDR2 sequences are LGHNA and YNFKEQ. The CDR3 contains 16 residues. This chain's CDR3 is CASSPGTSGRGNSQYF. DNA for the CDR3: TGTGCCAGCAGCCCTGGGACTAGCGGGAGGGGAAACAGTCAGTACTTC.

The CDR3 protein is CASSALTKPSPGELFF. DNA for the CDR3: TGTGCCAGCAGCGCCCTCACGAAACCTAGTCCCGGGGAGCTGTTTTTT. The chain links TRBV9 to TRBJ2-2; D not certain. The CDR3 sequence is 16 residues long. The V gene lost 3 bases and the J gene lost 6 bases, with 18 bases spanning the gap. The germline gives CDR1 SGDLS, CDR2 YYNGEE.

The CDR3 nucleotides are TGTGCCAGCAGTTACTCCCCCGCCGGTCAATACCAGCCCCAGCATTTT. Translation gives CASSYSPAGQYQPQHF. The chain is built from TRBV6-6 and TRBJ1-5; the D is unclear. The germline gives CDR1 MNHNY, CDR2 SVGAGI (reference sequence). Trimming left V 0 bases short and J 7 bases short, with 16 bases between. The CDR3 contains 16 residues.

This clone occurred a few times. The rearrangement joins TRBV5-4 to TRBJ2-3, with 7 bases matching TRBD2. V was pared by 4 bases and J by 3 bases, with 14 bases of the junction left unmatched. The CDR3 sequence is 17 residues long. Germline-derived CDR1 and CDR2 are SGHNT and YYREEE (reference sequence). CDR3 sequence (DNA): TGTGCCAGCAGCCCAACTGGCGGGAGAATGGTAACAGATACGCAGTATTTT. Translation: CASSPTGGRMVTDTQYF.

The chain's CDR3 is CASSLDRANTEAFF. DNA for the CDR3: TGTGCCAGCAGCTTAGACAGGGCGAACACTGAAGCTTTCTTT. This chain links TRBV7-2 with TRBJ1-1; tentative D call: TRBD1 (6 bases). CDR3 length: 14 amino acids. Trimming shortened V by 1 base and J by 1 base, and 7 bases separated the two germline ends. CDR1 and CDR2 (germline): SGHTA, FQGNSA.

This chain joins TRBV4-1 and TRBJ2-7, with 9 bases identical to TRBD2. Germline assignment: CDR1 MGHRA and CDR2 YSYEKL. Trimming cost V 4 bases and J 2 bases; bases outside gene matches: 15. CDR3 length: 18 amino acids. CDR3 DNA sequence: TGCGCCAGCAGCCTACTAAGGGTTAGCGGGGGCGGCGCCTACGAGCAGTACTTC. Protein product: CASSLLRVSGGGAYEQYF.

To note about this clone: A junction boundary mismatches the germline segment, possibly from a read error. The chain joins TRBV27 to TRBJ2-1; weak D call: TRBD2 (6 bases). The CDR3 runs 14 residues. In germline, CDR1 is MNHEY, CDR2 SMNVEV (reference sequence). DNA for the CDR3: TGTGCCAGCAGGGAGGGTGGGACCTACAATGAGCAGCTCTTC. Translated: CASREGGTYNEQLF.

The J gene is TRBJ1-1, the V gene TRBV6-1; perhaps TRBD1 as D (5 bases). Trimming removed 7 bases at V and 4 bases at J, with 13 bases between. This CDR3 spans 13 amino acids. The germline CDR1 and CDR2 sequences are MNHNS and SASEGT. The CDR3 region has the DNA TGTGCCAGCAACTCAAGGGGAAGCACTGAAGCTTTCTTT. Translating it yields CASNSRGSTEAFF.

The chain carries TRBV5-4 and TRBJ1-5; the match to TRBD1 covers 8 bases. The length of the CDR3 is 19 residues. V trimming: 3 bases; J trimming: 3 bases; junction bases outside the gene matches: 17. Per germline, CDR1 SGHNT and CDR2 YYREEE (reference sequence). The chain's CDR3 is CASSYKRQGSAPDNQPQHF. The CDR3 nucleotides are TGTGCCAGCAGCTACAAAAGACAGGGGTCAGCGCCTGACAATCAGCCCCAGCATTTT. Filled out from reference TRBV5-4 and TRBJ1-5, the complete variable domain reads ETGVTQSPTHLIKTRGQQVTLRCSSQSGHNTVSWYQQALGQGPQFIFQYYREEENGRGNFPPRFSGLQFPNYSSELNVNALELDDSALYLCASSYKRQGSAPDNQPQHFGDGTRLSIL.

The J gene is TRBJ2-7, the V gene TRBV11-2; 11 bases line up with TRBD1. V was clipped by 0 bases and J by 3 bases; unmatched bases: 10. Germline CDR1 SGHAT, CDR2 FQNNGV. This CDR3 has 18 residues. The CDR3 is CASSLDRTSGTGGYEQYF. DNA of the CDR3: TGTGCCAGCAGCTTAGACCGAACCTCCGGGACAGGGGGCTACGAGCAGTACTTC.

The chain combines TRBV9 with TRBJ2-5, with 7 bases identical to TRBD2. After removal of 0 bases from V and 5 bases from J, the junction contained 7 bases not matched to a gene. CDR1 and CDR2 (germline): SGDLS, YYNGEE. The CDR3 contains 15 residues. CDR3 nucleotide sequence: TGTGCCAGCAGCGTAGATCCGGGGGGTTTCGAGACCCAGTACTTC. Translated: CASSVDPGGFETQYF.

The table lists this clone with a count of one. The rearrangement joins TRBV15 to TRBJ2-1; D is perhaps TRBD2 (7 bases). Trimming stripped 0 bases from V and 8 bases from J, with 20 bases between. CDR3 length equals 17 residues. The V gene's germline CDR1 is LNHNV and CDR2 YYDKDF (reference sequence). This CDR3 reads CATSRDLGGGTVDEQFF. In DNA form, the CDR3 reads TGTGCCACCAGCAGAGATCTAGGCGGGGGCACCGTCGATGAGCAGTTCTTC.

The chain recombines TRBV10-1 with TRBJ2-3, with 7 bases fitting TRBD2. The CDR3 extends over 17 amino acids. V lost 4 bases to trimming and J lost 2 bases; unmatched junction nucleotides: 12. Looked up from germline, CDR1 is WNHNN and CDR2 is SYGVQD (reference sequence). The CDR3: CASSGGGGEGITDTQYF. The CDR3 DNA is TGCGCCAGCAGTGGAGGCGGAGGGGAGGGGATCACAGATACGCAGTATTTT.

This clone turned up a few times. J is TRBJ2-5 and V is TRBV7-2; a possible D gene is TRBD2 (6 bases). Germline CDR1 and CDR2: SGHTA and FQGNSA. The V and J ends lost 5 bases and 4 bases respectively, with 17 bases between them. The CDR3 has 15 residues. CDR3: CASSPVREWRETQYF. The CDR3 DNA reads as TGTGCCAGCAGCCCGGTCCGGGAGTGGCGAGAGACCCAGTACTTC.

The V gene is TRBV27, the J gene TRBJ1-1; 9 positions match TRBD1. Germline V gene data show CDR1 as MNHEY and CDR2 as SMNVEV (reference sequence). The CDR3 is 15 residues long. V shed 2 bases and J 7 bases; nucleotides not matched to a gene: 8. The CDR3 coding sequence is TGTGCCAGCAGTTTAGCCACAGGGGGCAATAATGAAGCTTTCTTT. Protein sequence: CASSLATGGNNEAFF.